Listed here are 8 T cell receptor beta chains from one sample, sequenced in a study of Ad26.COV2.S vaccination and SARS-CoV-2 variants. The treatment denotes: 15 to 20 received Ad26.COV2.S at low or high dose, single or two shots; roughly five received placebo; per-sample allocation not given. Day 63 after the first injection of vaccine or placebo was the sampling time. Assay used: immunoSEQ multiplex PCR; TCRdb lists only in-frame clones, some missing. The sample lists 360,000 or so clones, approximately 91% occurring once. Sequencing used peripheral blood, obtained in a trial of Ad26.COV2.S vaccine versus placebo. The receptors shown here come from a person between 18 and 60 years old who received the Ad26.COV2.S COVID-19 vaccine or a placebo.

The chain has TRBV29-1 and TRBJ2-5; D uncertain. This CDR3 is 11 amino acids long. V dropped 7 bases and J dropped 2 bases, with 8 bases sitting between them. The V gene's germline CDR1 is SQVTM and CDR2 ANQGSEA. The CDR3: CSALDQETQYF. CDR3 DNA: TGCAGCGCACTGGATCAAGAGACCCAGTACTTC.

The CDR3 region is CASSPRGQANTEAFF. The CDR3 nucleotides read TGTGCCAGCAGCCCCCGGGGACAGGCGAACACTGAAGCTTTCTTT. The V call is TRBV7-6, the J call TRBJ1-1, with 8 bases aligning to TRBD1. Germline V gene data show CDR1 as SGHVS and CDR2 as FNYEAQ. V dropped 5 bases and J dropped 1; count of bases not matched to a gene: 6. The CDR3 has 15 amino acids.

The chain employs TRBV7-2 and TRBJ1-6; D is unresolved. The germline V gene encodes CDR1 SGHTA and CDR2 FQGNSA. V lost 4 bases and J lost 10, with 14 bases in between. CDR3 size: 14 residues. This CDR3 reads CASSSSIMRSPLHF. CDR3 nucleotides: TGTGCCAGCAGCTCGAGCATTATGAGGTCACCCCTCCACTTT.

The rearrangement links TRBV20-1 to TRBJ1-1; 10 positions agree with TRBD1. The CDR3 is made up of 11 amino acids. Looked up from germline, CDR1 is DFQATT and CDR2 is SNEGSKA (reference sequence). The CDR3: CSGQGDTEAFF. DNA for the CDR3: TGCAGCGGACAGGGGGACACTGAAGCTTTCTTT.

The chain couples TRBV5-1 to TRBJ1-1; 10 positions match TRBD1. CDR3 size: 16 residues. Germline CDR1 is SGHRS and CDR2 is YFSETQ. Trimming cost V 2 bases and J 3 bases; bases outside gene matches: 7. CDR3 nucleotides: TGCGCCAGCAGCTTAGGCTCGACAGGGGGCTACACTGAAGCTTTCTTT. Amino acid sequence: CASSLGSTGGYTEAFF.

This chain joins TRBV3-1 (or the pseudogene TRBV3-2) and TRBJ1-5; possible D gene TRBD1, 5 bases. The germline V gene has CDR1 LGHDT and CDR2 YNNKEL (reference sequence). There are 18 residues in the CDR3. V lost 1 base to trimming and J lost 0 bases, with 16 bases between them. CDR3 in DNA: TGTGCCAGCAGCCAAGGGTTACGGACACGTAATAGCAATCAGCCCCAGCATTTT. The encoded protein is CASSQGLRTRNSNQPQHF.

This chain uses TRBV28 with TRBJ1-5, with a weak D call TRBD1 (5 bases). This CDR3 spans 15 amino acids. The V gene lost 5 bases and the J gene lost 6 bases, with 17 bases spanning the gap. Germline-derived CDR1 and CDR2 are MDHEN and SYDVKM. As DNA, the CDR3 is TGTGCCAGCAGTCGCCAAGGGGCGCTTGGTCAGCCCCAGCATTTT. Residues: CASSRQGALGQPQHF.

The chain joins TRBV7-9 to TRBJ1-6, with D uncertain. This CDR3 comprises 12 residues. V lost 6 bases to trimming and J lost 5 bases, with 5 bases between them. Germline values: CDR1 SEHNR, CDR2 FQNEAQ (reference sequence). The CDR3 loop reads CASRQDNSPLHF. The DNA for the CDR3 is TGTGCCAGCAGACAAGATAATTCACCCCTCCACTTT.